This T cell receptor (beta chain) was recovered during a study of blood T cells in healthy people across ages. Using a J-beta primer mix together with a sample-barcoded 5' primer, a second PCR was run for roughly 7 to 12 cycles. One entry per CDR3 protein results from TCRdb running MiXCR on the 5' RACE reads. The sample yields approximately 810,000 distinct CDR3 sequences, under 40% seen once. This clonotype was detected only a few times. Isolating PBMCs gave at least 6 million of these cells per sample. Germline CDR1 is SEHNR and CDR2 is FQNEAQ (reference sequence). The CDR3 has 20 residues. Trimming at V came to 5 bases and at J to 2 bases, leaving 15 bases not matched to a gene.

The chain has TRBV7-9 and TRBJ2-7, with TRBD2 matching over 16 bases. The origin of this receptor is a man between 18 and 35 years old in good health. Specimen: blood. The CDR3 loop is CASSPPSGLAGGPQPYEQYF. In DNA, the CDR3 is TGTGCCAGCAGCCCTCCCTCGGGACTAGCGGGGGGGCCTCAACCCTACGAGCAGTACTTC.